A single T cell receptor beta chain is shown here with its context. This clonotype was detected ten times or more. What this receptor recognizes is not known. Base qualities are not recorded, but no much larger clone differs from it by a single base. The CDR3 runs 15 amino acids, cysteine and phenylalanine included. Only the CDR3 part of the read is kept: 45 bases, read in frame from the first base. Trimmed from V: 3 bases; trimmed from J: 3 bases; junction bases lacking a gene match: 6. CDR1 and CDR2 were assigned from the germline V gene (reference sequence) as MNHEY and SMNVEV. Amplification of TCR beta CDR3 regions was carried out from RNA transcripts. A first-round RT-PCR of the TCR CDR3 used the HTBI primer set with the Qiagen OneStep RT-PCR kit. Libraries were constructed in a second round of multiplex PCR, after which size selection and purification were carried out. Paired-end sequencing of the libraries was performed with 100 bp reads on an Illumina HiSeq2000. In the source study's methods: SOAPnuke was used to process the raw data, throwing out any read that contained adapters or uncalled bases, had a mean Phred below 15, or lacked an exact constant-primer or identifier match. COPE v1.2.5 was used to merge high-quality paired reads, and clonotypes were defined as unique nucleotide sequences. Clonotypes were aligned to IMGT TRBV, TRBD and TRBJ reference segments using MiTCR v1.1. Only V-J combinations with frequency above 0.0001, covering about 99% of repertoires, were analysed. A TCS score was defined as the ratio of F50 (clonal expansion) to E x V (chaos), with BLOSUM62-based TCRdist applied between CDR3 peptides within each V-J. Welch's t-statistics and random forest reduced fewer than 600 V-J features to 10 to 15, which were used in a naive Bayes classifier (R e1071). TCRdb ran its own pipeline on the public reads, namely fastp trimming at Q25 and MiXCR clone calling, and kept in-frame beta chains. Rows merge per CDR3 protein into single entries with the most common DNA and genes. These V and J calls derive from TCRdb rather than the authors' analysis. For this sample the table gives about 640,000 distinct CDR3 sequences, of which less than 25% were detected only once. 34% of the sample rests with the top ten.

The data stem from a study of T cells in Graves' hyperthyroidism and ophthalmopathy (dated by TCRdb to about 2019). Some background on the complete study: Peripheral blood samples were taken at initial diagnosis, before any treatment was given. To identify TCR V-J signatures that set the groups apart, the researchers used a discovery cohort of roughly 100 patients, made up of approximately 43 with Graves' ophthalmopathy and approximately 57 with stable Graves' hyperthyroidism. An independent validation cohort of under 20 hyperthyroidism patients and more than 15 patients who later progressed to ophthalmopathy tested prospective prediction of ophthalmopathy. The approximately 95 discovery patients were divided at random into training and test sets in a 7:3 ratio. Thyroid tissue and blood T-cell repertoires from about 6 Graves' hyperthyroidism patients were also compared in the study. After blood sampling, hyperthyroidism patients were treated with methimazole at a starting dose of 30 mg daily, and ophthalmopathy patients were treated with high-dose intravenous methylprednisolone. TCR Vbeta CDR3 sequencing of some 140 peripheral blood samples (about 45 ophthalmopathy, around 80 hyperthyroidism and some 17 progressor patients) is reported in the paper. Summary of the overall study and its limitations: No statistical method was used to set the sample size in advance, and investigators knew the group allocation. Most expanded thyroid clonotypes (frequency above 0.001) were also detected in blood, suggesting blood repertoires may reflect thyroid immune responses. In validation, the model predicted progression to ophthalmopathy a median of approximately 6.6 months before onset, with over 60% sensitivity and 72.22% specificity. Ophthalmopathy was separated from stable hyperthyroidism by a 13 V-J signature model, with 87.88% sensitivity and 81% to 82% specificity obtained in cross-validation and 80%/75% obtained in testing.

In the ophthalmopathy patients, disease was moderately to severely active, with a Clinical Activity Score of 3 or more, a NOSPECS grade of 4 or more, and a duration of less than 3 months. The study excluded patients with uncontrolled infections, other autoimmune diseases, pregnancy or lactation. Clinical symptoms, serum thyroxine and TRAb, thyroid ultrasound, and orbital computed tomography formed the basis for the diagnoses. PBMCs were isolated from about 10 ml of fresh peripheral blood by Ficoll-Paque density gradient centrifugation. Trizol reagent was used to extract total RNA, and RNA quality was then checked on an Agilent 2100 Bioanalyzer.

The rearrangement combines TRBV27 with TRBJ2-7, and TRBD2 matches 9 of the central bases. The TCR originated in a young man with Graves' ophthalmopathy. What was sequenced was blood. This receptor carries the CDR3 CASSLGASGIYEQYF. The nucleotide sequence is given as TGTGCCAGCAGTTTGGGGGCTAGCGGGATCTACGAGCAGTACTTC.